This T cell receptor beta chain derives from a study of post-analysis software for immune sequencing data. Study overall: Patients had relapsing-remitting, secondary progressive or progressive-relapsing multiple sclerosis; some lacked subtype.

Whole-study findings and limits: Same-batch preparations were strongly co-clustered by F measure. Significantly lower normalized Chao1 diversity was found in patients with multiple sclerosis relative to controls. When patients were compared with controls, 5 or 6 TRBV segments were more frequent, TRBV5-6, TRBV5-1 and TRBV20-1 among them.

The CDR3 covers 16 residues. Trimming at V came to 5 bases and at J to 0 bases, leaving 9 bases not matched to a gene. In germline, CDR1 is SEHNR, CDR2 FQNEAQ (reference sequence). This clonotype was seen more than once but under ten times. Its target is not known. Unique molecular identifiers were built into the TCR beta cDNA libraries. T cells numbering roughly 0.85 to 10 million gave rise to around 500,000 cDNA molecules. TCRdb processed the PCR reads anew with MiXCR; each CDR3 protein has one entry. There are 750,000 to 900,000 distinct CDR3 sequences in the sample; about 43% occur only once, and around 4.7% lies in the top ten.

The sample consisted of blood. The receptor was derived from a girl aged 5-17 years with multiple sclerosis. The rearrangement links TRBV7-9 to TRBJ2-7; 8 bases are a match to TRBD2. Here the CDR3 DNA reads TGTGCCAGCAGCCCTAGCGGGTTCTACAGCTCCTACGAGCAGTACTTC. Amino acid sequence: CASSPSGFYSSYEQYF. Combining the CDR3 with reference TRBV7-9 and TRBJ2-7 gives the whole variable domain DTGVSQNPRHKITKRGQNVTFRCDPISEHNRLYWYRQTLGQGPEFLTYFQNEAQLEKSRLLSDRFSAERPKGSFSTLEIQRTEQGDSAMYLCASSPSGFYSSYEQYFGPGTRLTVT.